This T cell receptor (beta chain) was captured in a study of shared T cell receptors in the human thymus. Germline V gene lookup returns CDR1 GTSNPN and CDR2 SVGIG (reference sequence). With V trimmed by 5 bases and J by 4 bases, 6 bases remained unmatched. This CDR3 is built from 13 residues. Method: immunoSEQ multiplex PCR; TCRdb's copy keeps in-frame clones and lacks some. This table holds roughly 550,000 clones, about 80% found once. These data are also associated with another study on human thymus T cells. That study adds: Donors were healthy Finnish infants having corrective surgery for congenital heart defects. The thymus was resected at corrective cardiac surgery. Seemingly biased V and J gene usage marked thymic and blood repertoires. Thymic repertoires overlap heavily among unrelated individuals, related research has reported.

V usage is TRBV30 and J usage is TRBJ2-7, with 9 positions matching TRBD1. The sequencing sample was made of thymocytes. The TCR comes from a boy in the first two years of life with a congenital heart defect. CDR3 sequence: CAWAGTGTYEQYF. CDR3 DNA: TGTGCCTGGGCCGGGACAGGGACGTACGAGCAGTACTTC.